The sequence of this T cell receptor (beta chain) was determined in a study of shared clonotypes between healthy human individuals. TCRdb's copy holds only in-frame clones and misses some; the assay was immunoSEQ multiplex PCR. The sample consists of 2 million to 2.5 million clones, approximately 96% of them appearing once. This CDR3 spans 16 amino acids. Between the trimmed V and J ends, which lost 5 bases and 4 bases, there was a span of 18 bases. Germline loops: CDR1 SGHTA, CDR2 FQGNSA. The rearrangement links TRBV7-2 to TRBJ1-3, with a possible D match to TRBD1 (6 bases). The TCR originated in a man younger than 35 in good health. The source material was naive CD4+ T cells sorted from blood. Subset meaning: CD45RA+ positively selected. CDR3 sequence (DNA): TGTGCCAGCAGCCCGAGGGACAACGGAGGAGGAAACACCATATATTTT. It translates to CASSPRDNGGGNTIYF.